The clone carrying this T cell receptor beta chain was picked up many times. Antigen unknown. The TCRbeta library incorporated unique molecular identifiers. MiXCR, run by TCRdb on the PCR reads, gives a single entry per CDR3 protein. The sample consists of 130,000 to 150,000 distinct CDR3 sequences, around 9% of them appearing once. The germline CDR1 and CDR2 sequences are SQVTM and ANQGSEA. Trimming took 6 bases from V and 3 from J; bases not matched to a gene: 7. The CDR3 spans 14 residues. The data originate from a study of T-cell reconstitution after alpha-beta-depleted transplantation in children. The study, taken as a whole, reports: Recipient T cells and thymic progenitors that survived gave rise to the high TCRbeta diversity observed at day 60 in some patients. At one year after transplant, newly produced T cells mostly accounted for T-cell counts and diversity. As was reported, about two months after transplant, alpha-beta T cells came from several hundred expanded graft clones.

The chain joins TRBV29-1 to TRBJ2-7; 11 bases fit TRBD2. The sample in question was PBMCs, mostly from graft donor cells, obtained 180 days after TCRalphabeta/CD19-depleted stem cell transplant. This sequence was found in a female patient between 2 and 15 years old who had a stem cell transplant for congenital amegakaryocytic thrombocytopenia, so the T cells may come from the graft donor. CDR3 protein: CSVPAGTSGYEQYF. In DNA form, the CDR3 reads TGCAGCGTCCCCGCCGGGACTAGCGGCTACGAGCAGTACTTC.